This T cell receptor beta chain was sequenced during a study of tumor-infiltrating lymphocytes in primary liver carcinoma. Joint extraction of RNA and DNA used roughly 20-33 mg of bulk tissue that was unsorted. The researchers produced TCR beta cDNA from 500 ng total RNA with a constant-region primer. The TCR beta library was amplified through three nested multiplex PCR rounds in a modified ARM-PCR procedure. A C-beta reverse primer was combined with TRBV1-TRBV30 forward primers in the first two PCR rounds, and each round had approximately 9 cycles. MiXCR, run by TCRdb on the multiplex PCR reads, gives a single entry per CDR3 protein. The profile shows approximately 100,000 distinct CDR3 sequences, more than 65% of them singletons. The length of the CDR3 is 14 residues. With V trimmed by 7 bases and J by 13 bases, 16 bases remained unmatched.

The chain carries TRBV12-3 or TRBV12-4 and TRBJ1-3, with 7 bases lining up with TRBD1. This receptor was obtained from a woman aged 55-70 years with primary liver carcinoma and hepatitis B virus infection. The sequencing sample was made of liver tumor tissue from sampling region 2. As to subset: tumor region T2, inferior pole. Written as DNA, the CDR3 is TGTGCCAGCACCCACAGGGGTTCTGGAAACGCTATATATTTT. It specifies CASTHRGSGNAIYF.